This passage covers 5 T cell receptor beta chains from one sample sequenced in a study of glioma-infiltrating T cells after dendritic cell vaccination. Sequenced by immunoSEQ multiplex PCR; TCRdb stores in-frame clones only, minus some. The sample lists 55,000 to 75,000 clones; around 81% were seen once. The sequencing used blood, collected before dendritic cell vaccination. Every receptor here comes from a human donor with glioblastoma.

V gene TRBV15 combines with J gene TRBJ1-4; 8 bases align to TRBD1. The CDR3 length is 16 residues. V shed 0 bases, J shed 7 bases, and the junction held 7 bases outside the gene matches. Germline V gene lookup returns CDR1 LNHNV and CDR2 YYDKDF (reference sequence). The CDR3 here is CATSRDPGGEGEKLFF. CDR3 in DNA: TGTGCCACCAGCAGAGATCCAGGGGGCGAGGGTGAAAAACTGTTTTTT. The full variable domain, rest sourced from reference TRBV15 and TRBJ1-4, is DAMVIQNPRYQVTQFGKPVTLSCSQTLNHNVMYWYQQKSSQAPKLLFHYYDKDFNNEADTPDNFQSRRPNTSFCFLDIRSPGLGDTAMYLCATSRDPGGEGEKLFFGSGTQLSVL.

This clone has a single count. This chain links TRBV5-1 with TRBJ1-2; 11 bases align to TRBD1. CDR1 is SGHRS, CDR2 YFSETQ, per germline. The CDR3 loop spans 14 amino acids. V trimming: 0 bases; J trimming: 6 bases; junction bases outside the gene matches: 1. CDR3 coding DNA: TGCGCCAGCAGCTTGGAGGGACAGGGGGATGGCTACACCTTC. This translates into CASSLEGQGDGYTF.

The chain joins TRBV5-1 to TRBJ2-7, with D possibly being TRBD1 (6 bases). Germline CDR1 SGHRS, CDR2 YFSETQ. Trimming stripped 3 bases from V and 2 bases from J, with 12 bases between. The CDR3 consists of 14 residues. CDR3 region: CASSWGRGTYEQYF. DNA for the CDR3: TGCGCCAGCAGCTGGGGGCGCGGAACCTACGAGCAGTACTTC.

The chain uses TRBV28 and TRBJ1-1; 8 nucleotides line up with TRBD1. Trimming removed 2 bases from V and 0 bases from J; junction bases left unmatched: 8. Germline V gene lookup returns CDR1 MDHEN and CDR2 SYDVKM. There are 17 residues in the CDR3. In DNA form, the CDR3 reads TGTGCCAGCAGTTTAGGGCTGGGGACAGGCCTGAACACTGAAGCTTTCTTT. Translating it yields CASSLGLGTGLNTEAFF.

V gene TRBV4-1 combines with J gene TRBJ1-1; TRBD1 might be the D (6 bases). CDR3 size: 15 residues. Germline V gene data show CDR1 as MGHRA and CDR2 as YSYEKL. Between the trimmed V and J ends, which lost 1 base and 3 bases, there was a span of 12 bases. The CDR3 is CASSQGNRVDTEAFF. The CDR3, as DNA: TGCGCCAGCAGCCAAGGTAACAGGGTGGACACTGAAGCTTTCTTT.